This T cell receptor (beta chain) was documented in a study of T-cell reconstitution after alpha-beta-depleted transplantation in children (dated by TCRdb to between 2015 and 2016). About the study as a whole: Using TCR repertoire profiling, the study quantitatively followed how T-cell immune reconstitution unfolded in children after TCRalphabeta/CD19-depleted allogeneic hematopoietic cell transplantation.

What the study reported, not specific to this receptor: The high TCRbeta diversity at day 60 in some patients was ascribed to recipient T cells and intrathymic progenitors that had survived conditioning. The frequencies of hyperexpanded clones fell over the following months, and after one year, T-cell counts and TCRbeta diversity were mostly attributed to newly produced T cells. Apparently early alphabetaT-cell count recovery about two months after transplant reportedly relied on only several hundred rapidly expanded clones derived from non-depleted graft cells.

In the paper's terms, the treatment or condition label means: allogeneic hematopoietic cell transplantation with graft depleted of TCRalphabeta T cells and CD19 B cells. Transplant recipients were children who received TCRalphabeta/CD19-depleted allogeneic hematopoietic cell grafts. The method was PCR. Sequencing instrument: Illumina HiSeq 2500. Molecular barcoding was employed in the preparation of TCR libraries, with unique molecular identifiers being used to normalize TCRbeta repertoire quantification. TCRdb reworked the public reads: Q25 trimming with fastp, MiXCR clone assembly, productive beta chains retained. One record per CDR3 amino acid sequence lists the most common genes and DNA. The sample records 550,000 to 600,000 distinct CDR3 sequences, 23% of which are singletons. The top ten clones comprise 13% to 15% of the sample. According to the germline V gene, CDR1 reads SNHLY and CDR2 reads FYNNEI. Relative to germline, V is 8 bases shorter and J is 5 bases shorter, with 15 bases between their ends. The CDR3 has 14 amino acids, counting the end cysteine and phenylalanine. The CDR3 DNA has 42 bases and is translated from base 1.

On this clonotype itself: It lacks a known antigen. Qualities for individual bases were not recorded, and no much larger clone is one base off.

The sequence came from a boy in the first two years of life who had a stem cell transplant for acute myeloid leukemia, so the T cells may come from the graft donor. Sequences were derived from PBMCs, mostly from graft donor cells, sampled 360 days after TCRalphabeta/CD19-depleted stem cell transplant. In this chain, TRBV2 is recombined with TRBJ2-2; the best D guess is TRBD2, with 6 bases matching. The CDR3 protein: CASGWAGGTGELFF. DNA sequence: TGTGCCAGCGGTTGGGCAGGAGGGACCGGGGAGCTGTTTTTT.